The present T cell receptor beta chain was sequenced within a study of blood T cell repertoires in COVID-19. In the study's own analysis: Reference gene primer amplification in the assay estimated nucleated cell counts. Some clones are missing from TCRdb's copy, which holds only in-frame ones; the method was immunoSEQ multiplex PCR. The V and J calls and clone size come from that table; D and trimming were worked out from the DNA. This table holds tens of thousands of clones, approximately 88% found once. Sequenced: peripheral blood. The sequence was collected from a woman in her sixties or seventies with acute or convalescent COVID-19.

In nucleotides, the CDR3 is TGTGCCAGCAGCCAAGGTGACAGGGGGAATGGCTACACCTTC. It encodes CASSQGDRGNGYTF. The gene calls are TRBV3-1 (or the pseudogene TRBV3-2) and TRBJ1-2; 9 bases are a match to TRBD1. Germline V lookup: CDR1 LGHDT, CDR2 YNNKEL (reference sequence). This CDR3 spans 14 amino acids. Trimming took 1 base from V and 6 from J; bases not matched to a gene: 3.